This TCR beta chain was retrieved from a study of beta chain features in type 1 diabetes. Reverse transcription of all isolated RNA meant that expressed TCRB transcripts were sequenced. Naive, central memory and regulatory T cell samples averaged about 3.57 million immunoSEQ reads each. Sequenced by immunoSEQ multiplex PCR; TCRdb stores in-frame clones only, minus some. The repertoire holds about 360,000 clones, with roughly an eighth as singletons. For this clone: Its specificity is unknown.

This CDR3 spans 14 amino acids. Trimming took off 2 bases at V and 6 bases at J, with 13 bases between the two ends. The germline gives CDR1 SGHVS, CDR2 FQNEAQ. Via the markers CD45RO/CCR7/CD25/CD127/CD95/CD27, stem cell-like memory, regulatory, central memory and naive CD4+ cells were sorted. Sort purity for all populations was recorded as exceeding 98%. Findings and limits, study-wide: In every one of the four CD4+ subsets, TCRB CDR3s were moderately but significantly shorter in Type 1 diabetes patients.

This receptor was obtained from a man between 18 and 35 years old in good health. J is TRBJ1-1 and V is TRBV7-8, with a weak D call TRBD1 (5 bases). The sample was naive CD4+ T cells from blood. CDR3 residues: CASSLSGGEAEAFF. The DNA of the CDR3 is TGTGCCAGCAGCTTAAGTGGGGGGGAGGCTGAAGCTTTCTTT. The variable domain in full, completed from reference TRBV7-8 and TRBJ1-1, reads GAGVSQSPRYKVAKRGQDVALRCDPISGHVSLFWYQQALGQGPEFLTYFQNEAQLDKSGLPSDRFFAERPEGSVSTLKIQRTQQEDSAVYLCASSLSGGEAEAFFGQGTRLTVV.